This T cell receptor (beta chain) is drawn from a study of cytomegalovirus exposure and HLA in healthy donors. The primer mix had 60 Vbeta and 13 Jbeta primers. Assay used: immunoSEQ multiplex PCR; TCRdb lists only in-frame clones, some missing. Seen here are 200,000 to 300,000 clones, around 76% observed once, and the top ten hold 5% to 6.5%. This CDR3 spans 15 amino acids. Trimming at V came to 4 bases and at J to 8 bases, leaving 12 bases not matched to a gene. The V gene's germline CDR1 is SGHRS and CDR2 YFSETQ. This chain links TRBV5-1 with TRBJ2-3; the match to TRBD2 covers 8 bases. The receptor comes from a middle-aged woman in good health and CMV-seropositive. Sample: PBMCs. CDR3 residues: CASSLPPGGGGTQYF. The CDR3 coding sequence is TGCGCCAGCAGCCTACCCCCGGGAGGGGGGGGTACGCAGTATTTT.